Given below is one TCR beta chain in context. Its antigen is still unknown. Sorted subsets were CFSE-labeled and cultured four to five days with allogeneic dendritic cells. CD4+ or CD8+ T cells were sorted as naive CD45RA+ or memory CD45RO+. This sample is drawn from a study of regulatory dendritic cells for organ transplantation. Study context: Dendritic cell cultures received LPS on day 6.

The CDR3 runs to 16 residues. Germline CDR1 and CDR2: SGHRS and YFSETQ. Unmatched junction bases numbered 9, after V lost 2 bases and J lost 8 bases. Sequenced by immunoSEQ multiplex PCR; TCRdb stores in-frame clones only, minus some. The top ten clones hold around 0.55% of a sample with approximately 9,300 clones, about 71% of them seen once. Study-wide results and limits: Regulatory dendritic cells appeared to expand memory CD8+ clones less than mature ones. Memory T cells were less diverse than naive, with memory CD8+ most oligoclonal.

V and J are TRBV5-1 and TRBJ2-1, with TRBD2 identical over 11 bases. The source material was naive CD4+ T cells from blood cultured with dendritic cells. Sample subset: CD45RA+ naive T cells. The source of this sequence is a human donor in good health. In nucleotides, the CDR3 is TGCGCCAGCAGCTTACCTAGCGGGGGGCTTTTGGATGAGCAGTTCTTC. Protein sequence: CASSLPSGGLLDEQFF.